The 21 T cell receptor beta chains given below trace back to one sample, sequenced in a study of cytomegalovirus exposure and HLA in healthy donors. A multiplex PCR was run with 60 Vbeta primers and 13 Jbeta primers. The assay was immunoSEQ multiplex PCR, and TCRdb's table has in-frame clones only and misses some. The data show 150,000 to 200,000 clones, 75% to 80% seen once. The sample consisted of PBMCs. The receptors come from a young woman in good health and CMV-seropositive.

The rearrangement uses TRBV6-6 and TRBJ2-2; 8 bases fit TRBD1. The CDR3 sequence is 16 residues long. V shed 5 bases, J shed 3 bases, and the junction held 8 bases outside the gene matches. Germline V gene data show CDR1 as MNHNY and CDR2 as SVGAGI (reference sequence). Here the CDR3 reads CASSQTGVVDTGELFF. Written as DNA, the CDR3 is TGTGCCAGCAGTCAGACAGGGGTCGTGGACACCGGGGAGCTGTTTTTT.

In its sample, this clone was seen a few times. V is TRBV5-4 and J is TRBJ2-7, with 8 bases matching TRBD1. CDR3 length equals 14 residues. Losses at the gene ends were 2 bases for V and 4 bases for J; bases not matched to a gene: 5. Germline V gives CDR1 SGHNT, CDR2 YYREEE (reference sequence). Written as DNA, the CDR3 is TGTGCCAGCAGCTTATGGAACAGGGGGTACGAGCAGTACTTC. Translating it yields CASSLWNRGYEQYF.

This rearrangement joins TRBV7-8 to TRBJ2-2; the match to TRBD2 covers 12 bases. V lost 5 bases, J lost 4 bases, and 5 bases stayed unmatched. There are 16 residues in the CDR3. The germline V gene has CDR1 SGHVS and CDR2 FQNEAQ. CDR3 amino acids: CASSPGLAGFTGELFF. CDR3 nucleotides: TGTGCCAGCAGCCCTGGACTAGCGGGATTCACCGGGGAGCTGTTTTTT.

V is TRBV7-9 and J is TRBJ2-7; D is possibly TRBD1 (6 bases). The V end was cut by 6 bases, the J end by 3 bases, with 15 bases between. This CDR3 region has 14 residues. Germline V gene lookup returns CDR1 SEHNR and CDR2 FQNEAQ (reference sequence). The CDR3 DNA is TGTGCCAGCAGTTCCCCGGGACACGACTACGAGCAGTACTTC. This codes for CASSSPGHDYEQYF.

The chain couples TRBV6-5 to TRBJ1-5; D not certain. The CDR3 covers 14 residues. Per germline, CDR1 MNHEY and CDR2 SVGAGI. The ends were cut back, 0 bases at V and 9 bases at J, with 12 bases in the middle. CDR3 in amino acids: CASSYSAERWPQHF. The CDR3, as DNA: TGTGCCAGCAGTTACTCGGCTGAGAGGTGGCCCCAGCATTTT.

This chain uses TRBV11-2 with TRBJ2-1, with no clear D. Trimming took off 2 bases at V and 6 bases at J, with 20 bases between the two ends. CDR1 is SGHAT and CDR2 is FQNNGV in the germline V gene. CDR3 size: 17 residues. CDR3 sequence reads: CASSLIVAPNSPNEQFF. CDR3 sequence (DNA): TGTGCCAGCAGCTTAATCGTCGCCCCCAATAGCCCCAATGAGCAGTTCTTC.

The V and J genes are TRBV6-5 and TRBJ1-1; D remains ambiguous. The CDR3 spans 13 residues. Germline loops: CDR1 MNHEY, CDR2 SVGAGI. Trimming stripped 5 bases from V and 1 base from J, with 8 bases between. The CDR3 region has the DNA TGTGCCAGCAGTATGGGAGGGAACACTGAAGCTTTCTTT. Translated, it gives CASSMGGNTEAFF.

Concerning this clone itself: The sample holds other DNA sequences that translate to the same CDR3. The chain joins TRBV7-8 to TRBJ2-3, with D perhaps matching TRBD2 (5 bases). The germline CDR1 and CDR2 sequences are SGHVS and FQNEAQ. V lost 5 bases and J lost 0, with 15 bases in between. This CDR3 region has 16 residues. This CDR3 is CASSAMTIGSTDTQYF. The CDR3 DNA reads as TGTGCCAGCAGCGCAATGACTATCGGGAGCACAGATACGCAGTATTTT.

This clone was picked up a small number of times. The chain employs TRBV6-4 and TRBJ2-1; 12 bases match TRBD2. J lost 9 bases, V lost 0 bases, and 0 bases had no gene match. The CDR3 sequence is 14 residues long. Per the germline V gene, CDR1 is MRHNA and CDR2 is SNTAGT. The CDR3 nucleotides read TGTGCCAGCAGTGACTCGACTAGCGGGAGTGAGCAGTTCTTC. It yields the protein CASSDSTSGSEQFF.

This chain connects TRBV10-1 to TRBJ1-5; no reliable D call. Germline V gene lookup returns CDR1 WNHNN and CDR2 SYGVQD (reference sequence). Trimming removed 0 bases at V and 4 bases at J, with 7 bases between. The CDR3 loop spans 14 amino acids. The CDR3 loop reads CASSESGINQPQHF. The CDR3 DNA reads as TGCGCCAGCAGTGAGTCCGGGATAAATCAGCCCCAGCATTTT.

CDR3 DNA: TGCGCCAGCAGCCGTGGAGGTTTGGTTTTGAACACTGAAGCTTTCTTT. This codes for CASSRGGLVLNTEAFF. The chain links TRBV5-1 to TRBJ1-1, with no clear D. Trimming cost V 4 bases and J 0 bases, with 16 bases left between them. The CDR3 extends over 16 amino acids. The germline gives CDR1 SGHRS, CDR2 YFSETQ.

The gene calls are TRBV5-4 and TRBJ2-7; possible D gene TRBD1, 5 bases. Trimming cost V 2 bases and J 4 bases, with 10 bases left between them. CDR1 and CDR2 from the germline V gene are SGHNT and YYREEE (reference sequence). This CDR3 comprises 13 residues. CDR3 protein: CASSLNDRYEQYF. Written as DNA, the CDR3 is TGTGCCAGCAGCTTAAACGACAGATACGAGCAGTACTTC.

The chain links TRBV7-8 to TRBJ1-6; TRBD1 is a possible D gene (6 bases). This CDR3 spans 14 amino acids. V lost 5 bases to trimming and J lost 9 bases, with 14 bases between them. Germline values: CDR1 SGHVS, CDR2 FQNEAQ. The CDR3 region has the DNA TGTGCCAGCAGCCCCGGGACACCGATTTCACCCCTCCACTTT. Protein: CASSPGTPISPLHF.

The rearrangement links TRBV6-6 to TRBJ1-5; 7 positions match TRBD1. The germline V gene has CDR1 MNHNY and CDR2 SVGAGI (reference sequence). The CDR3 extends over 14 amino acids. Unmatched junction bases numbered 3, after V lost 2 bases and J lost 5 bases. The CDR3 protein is CASSYLGQDQPQHF. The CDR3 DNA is TGTGCCAGCAGTTACCTTGGACAGGATCAGCCCCAGCATTTT.

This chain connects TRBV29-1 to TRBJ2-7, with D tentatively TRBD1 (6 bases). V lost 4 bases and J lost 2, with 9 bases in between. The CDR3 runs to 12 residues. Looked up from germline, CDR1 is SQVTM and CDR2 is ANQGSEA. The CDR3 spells CSVVQGAYEQYF. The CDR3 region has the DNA TGCAGCGTTGTACAGGGTGCCTACGAGCAGTACTTC.

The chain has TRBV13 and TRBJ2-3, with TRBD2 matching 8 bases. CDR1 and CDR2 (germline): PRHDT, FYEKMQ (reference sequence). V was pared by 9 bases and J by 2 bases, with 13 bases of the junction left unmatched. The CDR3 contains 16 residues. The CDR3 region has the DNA TGTGCCAGTTCACTGGCGGGGGGCGCCTTCACAGATACGCAGTATTTT. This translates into CASSLAGGAFTDTQYF.

CDR3 in amino acids: CSVGRGGNTEAFF. As DNA, the CDR3 is TGCAGCGTTGGGAGGGGGGGGAACACTGAAGCTTTCTTT. The chain joins TRBV29-1 to TRBJ1-1, with D possibly TRBD1 on 6 matching bases. Germline CDR1 SQVTM, CDR2 ANQGSEA. Trimming took 4 bases from V and 1 from J, leaving 10 bases between them. The CDR3 spans 13 residues.

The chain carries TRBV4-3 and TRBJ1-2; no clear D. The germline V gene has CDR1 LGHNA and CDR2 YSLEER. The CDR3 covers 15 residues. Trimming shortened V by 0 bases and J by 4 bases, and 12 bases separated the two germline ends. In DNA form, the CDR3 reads TGCGCCAGCAGCCAAGATCGTACGCGAATCTATGGCTACACCTTC. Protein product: CASSQDRTRIYGYTF.

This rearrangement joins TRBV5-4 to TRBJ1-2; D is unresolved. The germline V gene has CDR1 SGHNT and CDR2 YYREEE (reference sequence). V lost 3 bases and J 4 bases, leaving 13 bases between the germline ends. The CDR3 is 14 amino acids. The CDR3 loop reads CASSSPQQVYGYTF. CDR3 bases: TGTGCCAGCAGCTCCCCACAGCAAGTCTATGGCTACACCTTC. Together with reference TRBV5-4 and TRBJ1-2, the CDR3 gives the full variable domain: ETGVTQSPTHLIKTRGQQVTLRCSSQSGHNTVSWYQQALGQGPQFIFQYYREEENGRGNFPPRFSGLQFPNYSSELNVNALELDDSALYLCASSSPQQVYGYTFGSGTRLTVV.

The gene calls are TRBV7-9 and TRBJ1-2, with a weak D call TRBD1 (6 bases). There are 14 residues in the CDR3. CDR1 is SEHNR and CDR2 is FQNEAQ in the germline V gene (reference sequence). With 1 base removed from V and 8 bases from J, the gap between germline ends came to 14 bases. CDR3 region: CASSLGDTRSGYTF. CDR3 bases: TGTGCCAGCAGCTTAGGGGACACCCGGTCGGGCTACACCTTC.

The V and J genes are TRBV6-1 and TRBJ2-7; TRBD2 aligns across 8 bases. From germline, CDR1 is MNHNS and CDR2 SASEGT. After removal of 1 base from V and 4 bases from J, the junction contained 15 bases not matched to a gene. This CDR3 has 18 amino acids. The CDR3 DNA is TGTGCCAGCAGTGAAGGCAGGCTAGCGGGCCGCCGAGGGTACGAGCAGTACTTC. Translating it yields CASSEGRLAGRRGYEQYF.